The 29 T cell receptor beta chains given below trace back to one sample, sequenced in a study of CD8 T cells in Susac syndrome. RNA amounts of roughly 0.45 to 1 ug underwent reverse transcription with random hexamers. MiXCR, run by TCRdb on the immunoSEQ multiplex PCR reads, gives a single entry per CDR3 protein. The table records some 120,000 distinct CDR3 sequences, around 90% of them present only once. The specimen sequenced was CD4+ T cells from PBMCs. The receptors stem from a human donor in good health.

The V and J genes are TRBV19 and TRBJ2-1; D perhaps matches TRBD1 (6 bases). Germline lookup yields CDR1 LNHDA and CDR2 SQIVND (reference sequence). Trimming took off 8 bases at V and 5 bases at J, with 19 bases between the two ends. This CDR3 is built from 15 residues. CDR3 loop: CASSSTGQRNNEQFF. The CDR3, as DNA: TGTGCCAGTTCGTCAACAGGGCAAAGAAACAATGAGCAGTTCTTC.

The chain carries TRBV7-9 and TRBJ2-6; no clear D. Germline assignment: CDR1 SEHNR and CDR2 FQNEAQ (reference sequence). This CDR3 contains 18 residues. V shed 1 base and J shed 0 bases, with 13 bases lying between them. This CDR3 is CASSLDRSGYSGANVLTF. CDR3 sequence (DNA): TGTGCCAGCAGCTTAGACAGATCGGGTTACTCTGGGGCCAACGTCCTGACTTTC.

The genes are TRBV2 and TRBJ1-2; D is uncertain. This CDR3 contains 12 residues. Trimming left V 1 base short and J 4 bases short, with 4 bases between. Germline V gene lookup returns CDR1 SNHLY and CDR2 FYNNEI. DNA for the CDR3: TGTGCCAGCAGTGAAGGGGGCTATGGCTACACCTTC. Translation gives CASSEGGYGYTF.

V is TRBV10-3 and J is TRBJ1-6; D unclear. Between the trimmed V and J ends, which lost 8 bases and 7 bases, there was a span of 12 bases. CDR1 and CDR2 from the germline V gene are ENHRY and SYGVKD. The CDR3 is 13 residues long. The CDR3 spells CAIQIDINSPLHF. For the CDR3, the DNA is TGTGCCATCCAAATAGACATCAATTCACCCCTCCACTTT.

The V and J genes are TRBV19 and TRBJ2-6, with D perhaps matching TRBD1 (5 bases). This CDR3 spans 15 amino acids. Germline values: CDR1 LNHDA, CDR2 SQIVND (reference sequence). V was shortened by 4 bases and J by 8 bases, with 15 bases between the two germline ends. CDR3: CASSTVLGVSNVLTF. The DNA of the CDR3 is TGTGCCAGTAGTACCGTCCTAGGGGTTTCCAACGTCCTGACTTTC.

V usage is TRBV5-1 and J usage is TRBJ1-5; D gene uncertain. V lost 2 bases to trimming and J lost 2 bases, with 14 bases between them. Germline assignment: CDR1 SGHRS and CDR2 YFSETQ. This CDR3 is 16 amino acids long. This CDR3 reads CASSLGGIGGNQPQHF. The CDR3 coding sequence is TGCGCCAGCAGCTTAGGAGGGATAGGTGGCAATCAGCCCCAGCATTTT.

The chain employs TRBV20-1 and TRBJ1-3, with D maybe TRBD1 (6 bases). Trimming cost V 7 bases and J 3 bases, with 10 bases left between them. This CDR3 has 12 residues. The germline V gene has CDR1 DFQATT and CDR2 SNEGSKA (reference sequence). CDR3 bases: TGCAGTGTCCCAGGGGTTGGAAACACCATATATTTT. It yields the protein CSVPGVGNTIYF.

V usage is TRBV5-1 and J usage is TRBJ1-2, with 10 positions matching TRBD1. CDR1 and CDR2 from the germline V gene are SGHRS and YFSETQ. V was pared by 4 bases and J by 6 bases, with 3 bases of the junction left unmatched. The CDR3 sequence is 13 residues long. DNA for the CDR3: TGCGCCAGCAGCGGGGACAGGGGAGATGGCTACACCTTC. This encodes CASSGDRGDGYTF.

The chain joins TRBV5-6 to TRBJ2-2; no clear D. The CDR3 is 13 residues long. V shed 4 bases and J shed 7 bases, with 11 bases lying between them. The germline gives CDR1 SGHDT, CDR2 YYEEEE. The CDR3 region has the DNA TGTGCCAGCAGCCGGACGCCCGACGGGGAGCTGTTTTTT. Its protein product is CASSRTPDGELFF.

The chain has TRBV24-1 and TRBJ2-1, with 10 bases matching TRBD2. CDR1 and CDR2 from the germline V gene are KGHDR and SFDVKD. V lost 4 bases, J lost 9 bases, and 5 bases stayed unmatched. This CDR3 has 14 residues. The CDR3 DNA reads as TGTGCCACCAGTGAAAGCGGGAGGGTCGGTGAGCAGTTCTTC. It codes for CATSESGRVGEQFF.

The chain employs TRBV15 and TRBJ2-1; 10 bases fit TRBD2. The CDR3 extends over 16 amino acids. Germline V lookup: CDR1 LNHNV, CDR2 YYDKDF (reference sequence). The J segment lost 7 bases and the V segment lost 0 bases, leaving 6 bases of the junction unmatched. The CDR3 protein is CATSRETSGVGNEQFF. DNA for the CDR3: TGTGCCACCAGCAGAGAAACTAGCGGGGTAGGGAATGAGCAGTTCTTC.

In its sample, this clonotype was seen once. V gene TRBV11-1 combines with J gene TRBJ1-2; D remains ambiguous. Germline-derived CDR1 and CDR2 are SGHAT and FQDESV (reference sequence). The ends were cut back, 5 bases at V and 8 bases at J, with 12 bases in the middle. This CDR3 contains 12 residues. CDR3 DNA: TGTGCCAGCAGCCACCGACAAGGCGGCTACACCTTC. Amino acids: CASSHRQGGYTF.

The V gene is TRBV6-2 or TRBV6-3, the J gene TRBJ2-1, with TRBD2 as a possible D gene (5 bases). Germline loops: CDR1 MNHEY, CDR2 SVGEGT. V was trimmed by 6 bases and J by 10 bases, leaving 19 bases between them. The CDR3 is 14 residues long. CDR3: CASSSSRGLGEQFF. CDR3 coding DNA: TGTGCCAGCAGCTCCAGCCGAGGGTTAGGAGAGCAGTTCTTC.

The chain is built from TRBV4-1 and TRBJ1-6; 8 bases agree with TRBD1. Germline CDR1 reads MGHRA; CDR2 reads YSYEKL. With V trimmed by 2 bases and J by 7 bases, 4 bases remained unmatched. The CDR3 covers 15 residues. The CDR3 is CASSQQTGVNSPLHF. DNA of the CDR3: TGCGCCAGCAGCCAACAGACAGGGGTGAATTCACCCCTCCACTTT.

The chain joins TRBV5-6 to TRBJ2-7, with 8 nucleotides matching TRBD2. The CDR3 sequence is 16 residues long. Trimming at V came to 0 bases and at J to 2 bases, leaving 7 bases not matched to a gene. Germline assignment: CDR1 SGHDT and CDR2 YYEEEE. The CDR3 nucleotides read TGTGCCAGCAGCTTGGATCCGGGAGGGACGGCCTACGAGCAGTACTTC. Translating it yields CASSLDPGGTAYEQYF.

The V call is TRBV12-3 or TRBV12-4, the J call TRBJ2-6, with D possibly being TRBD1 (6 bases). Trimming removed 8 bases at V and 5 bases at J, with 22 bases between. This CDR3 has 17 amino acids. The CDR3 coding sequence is TGTGCCAGCTCTTTGGGGGCCGAATCCCTCTGGGCCAACGTCCTGACTTTC. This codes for CASSLGAESLWANVLTF.

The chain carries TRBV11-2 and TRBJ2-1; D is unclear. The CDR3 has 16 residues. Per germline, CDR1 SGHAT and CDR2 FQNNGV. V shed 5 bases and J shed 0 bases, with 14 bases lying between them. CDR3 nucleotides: TGTGCCAGCAGCGGGGAAAAGGGAAGCTCCTACAATGAGCAGTTCTTC. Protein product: CASSGEKGSSYNEQFF.

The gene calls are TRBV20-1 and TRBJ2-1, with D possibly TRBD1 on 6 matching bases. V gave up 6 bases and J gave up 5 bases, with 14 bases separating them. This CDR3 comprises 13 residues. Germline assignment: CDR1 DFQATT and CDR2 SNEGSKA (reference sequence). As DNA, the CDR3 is TGCAGTGCCCATCGGACAGCCGACAATGAGCAGTTCTTC. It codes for CSAHRTADNEQFF.

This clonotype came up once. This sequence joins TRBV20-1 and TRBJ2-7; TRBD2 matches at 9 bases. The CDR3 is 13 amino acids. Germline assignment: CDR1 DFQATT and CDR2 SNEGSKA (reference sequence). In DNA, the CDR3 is TGCAGCACCCTTAGCGGGAGTGGCAACGAGCAGTACTTC. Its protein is CSTLSGSGNEQYF.

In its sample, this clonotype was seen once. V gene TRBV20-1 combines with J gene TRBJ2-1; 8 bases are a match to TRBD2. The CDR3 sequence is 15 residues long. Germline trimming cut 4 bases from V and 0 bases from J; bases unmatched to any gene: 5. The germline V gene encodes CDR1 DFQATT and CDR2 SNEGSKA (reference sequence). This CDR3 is CSATRGGSSYNEQFF. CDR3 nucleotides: TGCAGTGCTACACGGGGGGGGAGCTCCTACAATGAGCAGTTCTTC.

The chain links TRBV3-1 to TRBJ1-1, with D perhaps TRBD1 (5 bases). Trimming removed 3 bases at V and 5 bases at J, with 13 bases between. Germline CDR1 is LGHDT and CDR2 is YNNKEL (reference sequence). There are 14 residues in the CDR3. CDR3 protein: CASSHLSGGTEAFF. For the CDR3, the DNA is TGTGCCAGCAGCCACCTCTCCGGGGGGACTGAAGCTTTCTTT.

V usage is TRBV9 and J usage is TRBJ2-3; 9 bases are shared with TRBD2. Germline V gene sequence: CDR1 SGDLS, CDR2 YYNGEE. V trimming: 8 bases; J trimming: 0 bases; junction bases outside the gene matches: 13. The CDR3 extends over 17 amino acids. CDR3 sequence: CASTRGGGGTSTDTQYF. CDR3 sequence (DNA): TGTGCCAGTACCAGGGGCGGGGGGGGAACTAGCACAGATACGCAGTATTTT. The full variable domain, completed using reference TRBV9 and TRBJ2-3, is DSGVTQTPKHLITATGQRVTLRCSPRSGDLSVYWYQQSLDQGLQFLIQYYNGEERAKGNILERFSAQQFPDLHSELNLSSLELGDSALYFCASTRGGGGTSTDTQYFGPGTRLTVL.

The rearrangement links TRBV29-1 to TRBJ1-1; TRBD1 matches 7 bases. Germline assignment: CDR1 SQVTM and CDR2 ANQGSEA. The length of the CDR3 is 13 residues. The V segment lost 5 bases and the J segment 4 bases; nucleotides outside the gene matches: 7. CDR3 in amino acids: CSVNTGAGTEAFF. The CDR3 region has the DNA TGCAGCGTTAATACAGGGGCTGGCACTGAAGCTTTCTTT.

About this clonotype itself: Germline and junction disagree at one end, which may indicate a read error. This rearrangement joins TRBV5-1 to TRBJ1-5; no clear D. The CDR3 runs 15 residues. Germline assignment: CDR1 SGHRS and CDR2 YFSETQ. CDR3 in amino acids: CAGSLAGIINQPQHF. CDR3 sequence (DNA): TGCGCCGGCAGCTTGGCGGGTATTATCAATCAGCCCCAGCATTTT. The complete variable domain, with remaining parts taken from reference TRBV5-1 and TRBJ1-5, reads KAGVTQTPRYLIKTRGQQVTLSCSPISGHRSVSWYQQTPGQGLQFLFEYFSETQRNKGNFPGRFSGRQFSNSRSEMNVSTLELGDSALYLCAGSLAGIINQPQHFGDGTRLSIL.

CDR3 amino acids: CAYSGTANSPLHF. DNA for the CDR3: TGTGCGTATTCAGGGACAGCTAATTCACCCCTCCACTTT. V usage is TRBV7-9 and J usage is TRBJ1-6, with 7 nucleotides matching TRBD1. CDR1 and CDR2 (germline): SEHNR, FQNEAQ (reference sequence). The CDR3 is 13 amino acids.

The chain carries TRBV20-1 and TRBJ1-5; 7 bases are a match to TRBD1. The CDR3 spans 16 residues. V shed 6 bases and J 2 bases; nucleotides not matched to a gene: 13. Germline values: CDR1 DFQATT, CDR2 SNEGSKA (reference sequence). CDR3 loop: CSAVLGGGDRNQPQHF. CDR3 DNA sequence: TGCAGTGCCGTGTTGGGAGGGGGCGATCGCAATCAGCCCCAGCATTTT.

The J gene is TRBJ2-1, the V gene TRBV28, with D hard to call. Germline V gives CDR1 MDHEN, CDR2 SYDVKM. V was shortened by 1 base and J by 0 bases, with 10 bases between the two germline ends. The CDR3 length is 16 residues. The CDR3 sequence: CASSLYGGSSYNEQFF. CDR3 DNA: TGTGCCAGCAGTTTATACGGCGGAAGCTCCTACAATGAGCAGTTCTTC.

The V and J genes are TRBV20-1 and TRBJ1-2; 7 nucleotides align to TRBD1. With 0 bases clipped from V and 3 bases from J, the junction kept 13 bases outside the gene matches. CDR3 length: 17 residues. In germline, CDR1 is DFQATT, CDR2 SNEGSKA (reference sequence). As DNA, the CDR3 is TGCAGTGCTAGAGATGTGGCCAAGACAGGGTCCTACTATGGCTACACCTTC. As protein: CSARDVAKTGSYYGYTF.

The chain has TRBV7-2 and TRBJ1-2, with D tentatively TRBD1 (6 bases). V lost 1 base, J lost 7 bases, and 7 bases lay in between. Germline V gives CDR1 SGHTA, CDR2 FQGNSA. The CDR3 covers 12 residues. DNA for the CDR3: TGTGCCAGCAGCTTAGGGGGGGCTGGCTACACCTTC. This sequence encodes CASSLGGAGYTF.